The clone carrying this T cell receptor (beta chain) was observed a handful of times. The antigen remains undetermined. V dropped 10 bases and J dropped 0; count of bases not matched to a gene: 13. The CDR3 totals 17 residues. The germline V gene encodes CDR1 MGHRA and CDR2 YSYEKL. Sequencing targeted expressed TCRB transcripts, as all isolated RNA had been reverse transcribed. The repertoire was sequenced with immunoSEQ multiplex PCR; TCRdb's copy has only in-frame clones and lacks some. Here the sample spans 120,000 to 150,000 clones, about 13% being singletons. The data stem from a study of beta chain features in type 1 diabetes. Study-level background: Examination spanned around 110 million sorted cells from all samples.

Study-wide findings and caveats: Sequencing the cDNA could make cells with high TCR expression show up more than they should. Within each of all four CD4+ subsets, Type 1 diabetes patients had TCRB CDR3s that were moderately but significantly shorter. In the patient group, naive, central memory and Treg TCRB repertoires seemed more alike than in the healthy donor group.

This clonotype was obtained from a man younger than 35 with type 1 diabetes. The sample comprised central memory CD4+ T cells from blood. The gene calls are TRBV4-1 and TRBJ1-2; 11 bases match TRBD1. The CDR3 is CATNVGTGGSPNYGYTF. The CDR3 coding sequence is TGCGCCACCAACGTTGGGACAGGGGGGAGCCCTAACTATGGCTACACCTTC.